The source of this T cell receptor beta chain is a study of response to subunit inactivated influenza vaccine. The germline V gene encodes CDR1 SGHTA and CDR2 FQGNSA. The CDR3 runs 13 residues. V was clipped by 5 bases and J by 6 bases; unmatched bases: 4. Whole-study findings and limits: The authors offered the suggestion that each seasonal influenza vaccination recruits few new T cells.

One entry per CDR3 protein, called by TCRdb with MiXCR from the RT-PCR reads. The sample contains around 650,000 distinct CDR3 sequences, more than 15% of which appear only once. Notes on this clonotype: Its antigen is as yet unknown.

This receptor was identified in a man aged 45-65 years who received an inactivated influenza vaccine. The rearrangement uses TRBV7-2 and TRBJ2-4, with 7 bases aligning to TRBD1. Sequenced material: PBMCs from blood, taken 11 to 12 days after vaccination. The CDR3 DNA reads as TGTGCCAGCAGCGGGGACAGCGTAAACATTCAGTACTTC. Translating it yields CASSGDSVNIQYF.